This T cell receptor (beta chain) was found in a study of T cell changes during pregnancy in multiple sclerosis. Sequencing was performed with immunoSEQ multiplex PCR; in TCRdb, only in-frame clones are kept and a portion is missing. The data show roughly 80,000 clones, about 91% seen once. Looked up from germline, CDR1 is SQVTM and CDR2 is ANQGSEA. CDR3 size: 16 residues. V lost 3 bases, J lost 3 bases, and 14 bases stayed unmatched. The chain recombines TRBV29-1 with TRBJ2-7; 7 nucleotides align to TRBD1. The clonotype originates from a female donor with multiple sclerosis, enrolled in a pregnancy study. Sequenced material: peripheral blood, taken before pregnancy. The DNA of the CDR3 is TGCAGCGTTGATGCGGGTGGGGGCAGGGGGTTCTACGAGCAGTACTTC. This translates into CSVDAGGGRGFYEQYF.